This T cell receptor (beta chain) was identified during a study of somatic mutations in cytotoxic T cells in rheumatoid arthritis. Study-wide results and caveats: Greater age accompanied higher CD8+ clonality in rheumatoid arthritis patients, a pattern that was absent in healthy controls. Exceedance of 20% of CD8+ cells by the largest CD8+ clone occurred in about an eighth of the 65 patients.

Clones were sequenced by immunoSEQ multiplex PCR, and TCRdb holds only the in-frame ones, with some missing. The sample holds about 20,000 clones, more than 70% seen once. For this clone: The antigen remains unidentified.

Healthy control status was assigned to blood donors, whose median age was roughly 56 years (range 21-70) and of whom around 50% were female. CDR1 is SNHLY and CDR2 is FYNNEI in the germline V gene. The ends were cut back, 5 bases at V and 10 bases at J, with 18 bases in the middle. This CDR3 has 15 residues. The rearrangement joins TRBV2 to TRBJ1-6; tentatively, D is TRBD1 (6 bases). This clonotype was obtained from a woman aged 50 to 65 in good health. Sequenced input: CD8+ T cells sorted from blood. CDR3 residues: CASSPPGHVRSPLHF. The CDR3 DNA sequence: TGTGCCAGCAGTCCCCCGGGACATGTACGATCACCCCTCCACTTT.